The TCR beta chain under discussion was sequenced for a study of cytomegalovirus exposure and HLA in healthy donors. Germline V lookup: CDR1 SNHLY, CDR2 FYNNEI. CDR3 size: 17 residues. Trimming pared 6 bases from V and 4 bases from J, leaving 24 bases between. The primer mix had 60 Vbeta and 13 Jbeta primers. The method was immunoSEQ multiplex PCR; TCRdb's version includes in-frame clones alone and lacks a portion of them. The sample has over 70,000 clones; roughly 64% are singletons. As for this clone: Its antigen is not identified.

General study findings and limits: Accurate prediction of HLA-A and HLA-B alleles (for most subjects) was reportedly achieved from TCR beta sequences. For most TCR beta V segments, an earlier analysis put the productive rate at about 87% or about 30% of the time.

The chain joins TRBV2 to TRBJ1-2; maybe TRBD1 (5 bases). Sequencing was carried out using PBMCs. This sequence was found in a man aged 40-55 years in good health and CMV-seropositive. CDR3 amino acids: CASSAITGRRAAYGYTF. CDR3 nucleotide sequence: TGTGCCAGCAGCGCGATAACAGGACGCCGCGCGGCCTATGGCTACACCTTC.